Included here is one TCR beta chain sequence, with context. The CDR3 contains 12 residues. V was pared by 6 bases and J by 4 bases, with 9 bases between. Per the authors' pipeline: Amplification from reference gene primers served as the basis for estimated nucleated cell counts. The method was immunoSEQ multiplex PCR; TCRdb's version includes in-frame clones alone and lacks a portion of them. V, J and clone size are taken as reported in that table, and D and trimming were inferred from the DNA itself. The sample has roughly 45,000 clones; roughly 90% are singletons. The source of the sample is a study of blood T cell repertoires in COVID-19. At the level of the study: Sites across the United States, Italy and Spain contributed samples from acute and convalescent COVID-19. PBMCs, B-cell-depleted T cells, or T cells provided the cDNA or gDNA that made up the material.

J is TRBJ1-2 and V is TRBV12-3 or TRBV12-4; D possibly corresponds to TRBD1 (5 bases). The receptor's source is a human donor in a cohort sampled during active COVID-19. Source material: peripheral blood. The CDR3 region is CASRPDSYGYTF. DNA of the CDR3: TGTGCCAGCAGACCCGACAGCTATGGCTACACCTTC.